This TCR beta chain was retrieved from a study of siplizumab effects on memory and regulatory T cells. Germline loops: CDR1 SGHRS, CDR2 YFSETQ. The CDR3 extends over 14 amino acids. The ends were cut back, 9 bases at V and 0 bases at J, with 14 bases in the middle. A remark on this clone: The antigen is not known.

Study conclusions and caveats: Naive T cells seemed more diverse than memory cells; they also seemed major alloresponse contributors.

Profiled with immunoSEQ multiplex PCR; TCRdb holds only in-frame clones, not every one. The sample lists 100,000 or so clones; about 91% were seen once. The material sequenced was CD4+ T cells sorted from blood. The J gene is TRBJ2-3, the V gene TRBV5-1; the D gene is possibly TRBD2 (5 bases). This TCR was recovered from a human donor in good health. Some clones in this sample may be carry-over from other donors' samples. The DNA for the CDR3 is TGCGCCACGCGGGCCTCGATGAGCACAGATACGCAGTATTTT. Translation: CATRASMSTDTQYF.